Listed below are T cell receptor beta chains from one sample, sequenced in a study of identical twins. TCRdb reprocessed the 5' RACE reads with MiXCR, giving one entry per CDR3 protein. This sample yields fewer than 350,000 distinct CDR3 sequences, of which more than 6.5% are seen a single time; approximately 2.1% belongs to the top ten. Separately, the same data were catalogued under a study of yellow fever vaccine responses in identical twins.

The sample taken for sequencing was memory (CD45RO+) T cells sorted from blood. These receptors all stem from a woman under 30 in good health. CDR3s leave out the opening cysteine and the closing phenylalanine or tryptophan. Expanded clones are given a class, and other clones once, few, many or no size at all.

>TRBJ2-7|many|TRBV14
ASSYGTGAYEQY
>TRBJ2-5|many|TRBV24-1
ATSDRTIRGLQETQY
>TRBJ2-2|many|TRBV2
ASNGRANTGELF
>TRBJ1-2|many|TRBV25-1
ASSHPGIYGYT
>TRBJ2-4|few|TRBV5-6
ASSFRTSGSLAKNIQY
>TRBJ2-7|few|TRBV19
ASKSKSSYEQY
>TRBJ2-2|many|TRBV15
ATSTKNTGELF
>TRBJ2-3|NA|TRBV7-8
ASSLADRGDTQY
>TRBJ1-1|once|TRBV2
ASRMGTEEAF
>TRBJ1-3|few|TRBV28
ASSLWTGVGNTIY
>TRBJ2-3|many|TRBV28
ASSLSPHTDTQY
>TRBJ1-1|NA|TRBV20-1
RGRDGSLEAF
>TRBJ2-1|NA|TRBV7-7
ASSLLSNEQF
>TRBJ2-2|many|TRBV7-9
ASSPLAGLNTGELF
>TRBJ1-1|NA|TRBV12-3/TRBV12-4
ASSLSRGLGTEAF
>TRBJ2-1|NA|TRBV11-2
ASSLGGGTGVAEQF
>TRBJ1-2|few|TRBV20-1
SARDETPNGYT
>TRBJ1-2|many|TRBV28
ASRLGQQGGYT
>TRBJ2-7|many|TRBV7-4
ASSLSGPQMSSYEQY
>TRBJ2-4|NA|TRBV19
ATSRGGKNIQY
>TRBJ2-1|many|TRBV10-3
AISERASSYNEQF
>TRBJ2-7|few|TRBV5-6
ASSPDSSYEQY
>TRBJ1-4|many|TRBV5-6
ASSLGGVNPLF
>TRBJ1-5|few|TRBV5-5
ASSWVGQGVQPQH
>TRBJ1-4|many|TRBV7-6
ASSLFRNNEKLF
>TRBJ2-4|many|TRBV11-2
ASSLISKNIQY
>TRBJ2-5|many|TRBV29-1
SVGVHLLETQY
>TRBJ2-5|many|TRBV5-5
ASSLTAGAETQY
>TRBJ2-4|NA|TRBV5-1
ASSLKVGPLAKNIQY
>TRBJ2-2|many|TRBV29-1
SVLAGGAGELF
>TRBJ2-7|few|TRBV12-5
ASGLERSNTH
>TRBJ1-1|NA|TRBV7-9
ASSLRAEAF
>TRBJ2-3|NA|TRBV9
ASSPLVGGTGSTDTQY
>TRBJ1-1|many|TRBV5-1
ASSFTVTGNEAF
>TRBJ2-7|NA|TRBV29-1
SVATSGATVSYEQY
>TRBJ1-1|NA|TRBV2
ASSEALSQKNTEAF
>TRBJ2-7|NA|TRBV25-1
ASSDSIVYEQY
>TRBJ2-2|few|TRBV12-3/TRBV12-4
ASRIAGNTGELF
>TRBJ2-1|NA|TRBV7-3
ASSPQDKYNEQF
>TRBJ2-7|NA|TRBV20-1
CALWIGVSLADSYEQY
>TRBJ1-1|many|TRBV7-8
ASSTLPVMNTEAF
>TRBJ2-5|NA|TRBV19
ATSRAGGETQY
>TRBJ1-5|many|TRBV20-1
SASPDSSHQPQH
>TRBJ2-1|many|TRBV20-1
SAGGELAGVNEQF
>TRBJ2-5|NA|TRBV15
ATTRGGGGLRETQY
>TRBJ2-7|NA|TRBV6-5
ASSWQGARNEQY
>TRBJ2-7|few|TRBV7-9
ASSFGGRGYEQY
>TRBJ2-1|many|TRBV24-1
ATSEKDVTGKQF
>TRBJ2-1|few|TRBV11-3
ASSPSGLNNEQF
>TRBJ2-3|many|TRBV29-1
SGKQSTDTQY
>TRBJ2-1|many|TRBV29-1
SGEASYNEQF